Below are 30 T cell receptor beta chains sequenced from a single sample in a study of PD-L1 blockade in urothelial cancer. The time point is: pretreatment peripheral blood. TCRdb's copy holds only in-frame clones and misses some; the assay was immunoSEQ multiplex PCR. The profile shows roughly 87,000 clones, about 89% of them singletons. The source was PBMCs, collected around atezolizumab (anti-PD-L1) treatment. The source is an elderly woman with urothelial cancer.

V usage is TRBV29-1 and J usage is TRBJ1-2; D not certain. The germline V gene has CDR1 SQVTM and CDR2 ANQGSEA. V was clipped by 3 bases and J by 8 bases, with 10 bases between them. The CDR3 is made up of 11 amino acids. The CDR3 sequence: CSVDVRVGYTF. The CDR3 DNA is TGCAGCGTTGATGTGAGGGTGGGCTACACCTTC.

This sequence joins TRBV5-1 and TRBJ2-5, with D maybe TRBD1 (5 bases). CDR1 is SGHRS, CDR2 YFSETQ, per germline. There are 14 residues in the CDR3. Deletions cut 2 bases from V and 1 base from J, with 9 bases between. The CDR3 reads CASSFGQIQETQYF. The CDR3, as DNA: TGCGCCAGCAGCTTTGGACAAATCCAAGAGACCCAGTACTTC.

V usage is TRBV7-9 and J usage is TRBJ2-5, with D possibly being TRBD2 (5 bases). V was shortened by 0 bases and J by 0 bases, with 11 bases between the two germline ends. The CDR3 is 16 amino acids. Germline values: CDR1 SEHNR, CDR2 FQNEAQ (reference sequence). In DNA, the CDR3 is TGTGCCAGCAGCTTAGCGCAACGGAGGTACCAAGAGACCCAGTACTTC. It encodes CASSLAQRRYQETQYF.

CDR3 residues: CASTRTGWTGELFF. Here the CDR3 DNA reads TGTGCCAGTACTAGGACAGGGTGGACCGGGGAGCTGTTTTTT. This chain uses TRBV19 with TRBJ2-2, with 8 bases fitting TRBD1. The CDR3 runs to 14 residues. Germline CDR1 reads LNHDA; CDR2 reads SQIVND (reference sequence). V gave up 7 bases and J gave up 5 bases; unmatched junction bases: 6.

This chain connects TRBV7-7 to TRBJ2-2; D may be TRBD1 (6 bases). Deletions cut 4 bases from V and 2 bases from J, with 8 bases between. The CDR3 is made up of 14 amino acids. Germline CDR1 SSHAT, CDR2 FNYEAQ (reference sequence). The CDR3 region has the DNA TGTGCCAGCAGCTCGGGGACAAACACCGGGGAGCTGTTTTTT. Translating it yields CASSSGTNTGELFF.

The chain uses TRBV7-8 and TRBJ2-7, with 8 bases matching TRBD1. This CDR3 region has 17 residues. The trim removed 1 base at V and 7 bases at J, leaving 15 bases unmatched. From germline, CDR1 is SGHVS and CDR2 FQNEAQ. The CDR3 region has the DNA TGTGCCAGCAGCTTAGAAACTGGACAGGGCCCAGGGGGGGAGCAGTACTTC. It encodes CASSLETGQGPGGEQYF.

This chain uses TRBV6-5 with TRBJ1-1, with D possibly TRBD1 on 6 matching bases. The CDR3 covers 15 residues. The V gene lost 5 bases and the J gene lost 1 base, with 14 bases spanning the gap. Germline CDR1 and CDR2: MNHEY and SVGAGI. Here the CDR3 reads CASSPPGTSNTEAFF. CDR3 DNA sequence: TGTGCCAGCAGTCCCCCCGGGACATCGAACACTGAAGCTTTCTTT.

This chain uses TRBV5-4 with TRBJ2-1; D is unclear. Trimming cost V 2 bases and J 3 bases, with 6 bases left between them. This CDR3 comprises 13 residues. Germline CDR1 reads SGHNT; CDR2 reads YYREEE (reference sequence). CDR3 nucleotides: TGTGCCAGCAGCTTATCCAGCTACAATGAGCAGTTCTTC. This sequence encodes CASSLSSYNEQFF.

The CDR3 is CASSLLNSANTGELFF. CDR3 DNA: TGTGCCAGCAGTCTACTTAATTCCGCGAACACCGGGGAGCTGTTTTTT. This chain joins TRBV7-7 and TRBJ2-2; no firm D call. CDR1 SSHAT and CDR2 FNYEAQ come from the germline V gene (reference sequence). Trimming cost V 6 bases and J 0 bases, with 14 bases left between them. This CDR3 is 16 amino acids long.

This clone was observed a single time. V is TRBV11-1 and J is TRBJ2-7, with TRBD1 matching 7 bases. The V gene's germline CDR1 is SGHAT and CDR2 FQDESV (reference sequence). V dropped 5 bases and J dropped 2; count of bases not matched to a gene: 6. This CDR3 has 14 amino acids. CDR3 residues: CASSPWGQPYEQYF. In nucleotides, the CDR3 is TGTGCCAGCAGCCCCTGGGGACAGCCCTACGAGCAGTACTTC.

CDR3 sequence (DNA): TGTGCCAGCAGCCTTAGTAGGGACAGCGATGGCTACACCTTC. This translates into CASSLSRDSDGYTF. The rearrangement uses TRBV2 and TRBJ1-2; 7 positions agree with TRBD1. Unmatched junction bases numbered 10, after V lost 6 bases and J lost 6 bases. Germline CDR1 is SNHLY and CDR2 is FYNNEI. The CDR3 extends over 14 amino acids.

V usage is TRBV6-1 and J usage is TRBJ2-5, with TRBD1 matching over 9 bases. The germline V gene encodes CDR1 MNHNS and CDR2 SASEGT. This CDR3 is 14 amino acids long. Trimming removed 6 bases from V and 6 bases from J; junction bases left unmatched: 8. For the CDR3, the DNA is TGTGCCAGCAGCGGGGACAGGGTAGGAAAGACCCAGTACTTC. Encoded protein: CASSGDRVGKTQYF.

V and J are TRBV27 and TRBJ2-1; weak D call: TRBD1 (6 bases). Germline CDR1 and CDR2: MNHEY and SMNVEV (reference sequence). This CDR3 is built from 15 residues. V was trimmed by 5 bases and J by 6 bases, leaving 17 bases between them. Written as DNA, the CDR3 is TGTGCCAGCAGTCAATTTTGGACAGTCAGCAATGAGCAGTTCTTC. Translation: CASSQFWTVSNEQFF.

The chain recombines TRBV15 with TRBJ2-7; D is possibly TRBD2 (6 bases). Germline V gene sequence: CDR1 LNHNV, CDR2 YYDKDF (reference sequence). CDR3 length equals 16 residues. The V and J ends lost 0 bases and 4 bases respectively, with 16 bases between them. The CDR3 here is CATSREGGTRIYEQYF. The CDR3, as DNA: TGTGCCACCAGCAGAGAGGGTGGGACTCGAATTTACGAGCAGTACTTC.

This rearrangement joins TRBV5-4 to TRBJ2-1; 9 nucleotides agree with TRBD2. V dropped 4 bases and J dropped 6; count of bases not matched to a gene: 14. The CDR3 is 17 residues long. CDR1 is SGHNT and CDR2 is YYREEE in the germline V gene (reference sequence). The CDR3 sequence is CASSPPSGANDFNEQFF. The CDR3 DNA sequence: TGTGCCAGCAGCCCCCCTAGCGGGGCAAACGATTTCAATGAGCAGTTCTTC.

A single count supports this clone. Other nucleotide sequences in the sample specify the same CDR3. The genes are TRBV5-1 and TRBJ2-1, with 9 positions matching TRBD2. V trimming: 0 bases; J trimming: 0 bases; junction bases outside the gene matches: 4. Germline CDR1 and CDR2: SGHRS and YFSETQ. The length of the CDR3 is 17 residues. In nucleotides, the CDR3 is TGCGCCAGCAGCTTGGCCGGTAGCGGGAGCTCCTACAATGAGCAGTTCTTC. Amino acids: CASSLAGSGSSYNEQFF.

The rearrangement links TRBV29-1 to TRBJ1-1, with 9 bases identical to TRBD1. V was clipped by 3 bases and J by 1 base; unmatched bases: 6. CDR1 is SQVTM and CDR2 is ANQGSEA in the germline V gene. This CDR3 is built from 15 residues. CDR3 loop: CSVDHRGLGNTEAFF. DNA for the CDR3: TGCAGCGTTGACCACAGGGGGCTTGGGAACACTGAAGCTTTCTTT.

The chain couples TRBV7-6 to TRBJ1-1; tentative D call: TRBD1 (6 bases). Germline V gene data show CDR1 as SGHVS and CDR2 as FNYEAQ. The CDR3 length is 13 residues. The V and J ends lost 4 bases and 1 base respectively, with 7 bases between them. Written as DNA, the CDR3 is TGTGCCAGCAGCTCGGACAGGAACACTGAAGCTTTCTTT. Residues: CASSSDRNTEAFF.

The chain has TRBV5-1 and TRBJ1-1; TRBD1 matches 7 bases. Germline V gives CDR1 SGHRS, CDR2 YFSETQ. J lost 5 bases, V lost 3 bases, and 7 bases had no gene match. The CDR3 consists of 14 residues. CDR3 nucleotides: TGCGCCAGCAGCTCGATGACAGGGAATACTGAAGCTTTCTTT. Translation gives CASSSMTGNTEAFF.

The V and J genes are TRBV29-1 and TRBJ1-3, with D uncertain. This CDR3 is 12 amino acids long. Looked up from germline, CDR1 is SQVTM and CDR2 is ANQGSEA. Trimming removed 3 bases at V and 1 base at J, with 4 bases between. The CDR3 DNA reads as TGCAGCGTTGACGGGTCTGGAAACACCATATATTTT. This translates into CSVDGSGNTIYF.

This clone was seen a few times. The chain has TRBV7-2 and TRBJ1-1, with unresolved D. Trimming removed 1 base at V and 0 bases at J, with 12 bases between. Germline loops: CDR1 SGHTA, CDR2 FQGNSA. The CDR3 is 16 residues long. CDR3: CASSLGRQFMNTEAFF. The CDR3 DNA sequence: TGTGCCAGCAGCTTAGGCAGGCAGTTCATGAACACTGAAGCTTTCTTT.

J is TRBJ2-1 and V is TRBV7-3; 10 nucleotides match TRBD2. Germline V lookup: CDR1 SGHTA, CDR2 FQGTGA. The CDR3 has 16 amino acids. After removal of 2 bases from V and 4 bases from J, the junction contained 5 bases not matched to a gene. CDR3 bases: TGTGCCAGCAGCTTAGGAGCGGGAGGGCCGTACAATGAGCAGTTCTTC. Amino acid sequence: CASSLGAGGPYNEQFF.

The chain uses TRBV2 and TRBJ2-2; 7 bases align to TRBD1. CDR3 length: 16 amino acids. The ends lost 7 bases at V and 5 bases at J; junction bases unmatched: 13. Germline-derived CDR1 and CDR2 are SNHLY and FYNNEI. The CDR3 spells CASNSQGPGGTGELFF. The CDR3 DNA sequence: TGTGCCAGCAACTCACAGGGCCCAGGGGGAACCGGGGAGCTGTTTTTT.

The CDR3 sequence: CASSGTPGGAGVYGYTF. The CDR3 nucleotides read TGTGCCAGCAGCGGCACCCCTGGAGGGGCGGGAGTGTATGGCTACACCTTC. The V gene is TRBV9, the J gene TRBJ1-2; D is possibly TRBD1 (5 bases). V lost 3 bases and J 5 bases, leaving 23 bases between the germline ends. CDR3 size: 17 residues. Germline CDR1 and CDR2: SGDLS and YYNGEE.

The V call is TRBV6-6, the J call TRBJ2-7; D possibly corresponds to TRBD1 (5 bases). V lost 2 bases to trimming and J lost 0 bases, with 14 bases between them. The CDR3 consists of 16 residues. CDR1 and CDR2 (germline): MNHNY, SVGAGI (reference sequence). In DNA form, the CDR3 reads TGTGCCAGCAGTTACAGAACAGGTCCTCTCTCCTACGAGCAGTACTTC. This gives the protein CASSYRTGPLSYEQYF.

This rearrangement joins TRBV4-1 to TRBJ1-1, with TRBD1 as a possible D gene (6 bases). Germline values: CDR1 MGHRA, CDR2 YSYEKL. The CDR3 length is 15 residues. V was trimmed by 5 bases and J by 1 base, leaving 14 bases between them. The CDR3 spells CASSAAGAQNTEAFF. CDR3 DNA sequence: TGCGCCAGCAGCGCAGCAGGGGCCCAGAACACTGAAGCTTTCTTT.

The V gene is TRBV5-1, the J gene TRBJ2-1; TRBD2 matches 8 bases. CDR1 and CDR2 from the germline V gene are SGHRS and YFSETQ. J gave up 9 bases and V 4 bases, and 9 bases lay outside the gene matches. This CDR3 region has 14 residues. The CDR3 region is CASSAGTRRREQFF. In nucleotides, the CDR3 is TGCGCCAGCAGCGCCGGGACTAGACGGCGTGAGCAGTTCTTC.

V gene TRBV14 combines with J gene TRBJ2-7; TRBD2 matches at 7 bases. This CDR3 region has 14 residues. CDR1 SGHDN and CDR2 FVKESK come from the germline V gene. V trimming: 1 base; J trimming: 3 bases; junction bases outside the gene matches: 3. The CDR3 region has the DNA TGTGCCAGCAGCCAAGTGGGGGGGGTCTACGAGCAGTACTTC. Its protein product is CASSQVGGVYEQYF.

The chain joins TRBV7-9 to TRBJ2-5; the match to TRBD2 covers 14 bases. Germline CDR1 reads SEHNR; CDR2 reads FQNEAQ (reference sequence). The CDR3 spans 15 residues. With 5 bases clipped from V and 5 bases from J, the junction kept 4 bases outside the gene matches. DNA of the CDR3: TGTGCCAGCAGCCAGGGACTAGCGGGAGTGGAGACCCAGTACTTC. Its protein is CASSQGLAGVETQYF.

The chain couples TRBV7-3 to TRBJ1-1; 7 nucleotides line up with TRBD1. V shed 2 bases, J shed 11 bases, and the junction held 5 bases outside the gene matches. The germline gives CDR1 SGHTA, CDR2 FQGTGA. The CDR3 spans 12 residues. The CDR3 region is CASSLETGRAFF. The CDR3 nucleotides are TGTGCCAGCAGCTTAGAGACAGGGCGTGCTTTCTTT.